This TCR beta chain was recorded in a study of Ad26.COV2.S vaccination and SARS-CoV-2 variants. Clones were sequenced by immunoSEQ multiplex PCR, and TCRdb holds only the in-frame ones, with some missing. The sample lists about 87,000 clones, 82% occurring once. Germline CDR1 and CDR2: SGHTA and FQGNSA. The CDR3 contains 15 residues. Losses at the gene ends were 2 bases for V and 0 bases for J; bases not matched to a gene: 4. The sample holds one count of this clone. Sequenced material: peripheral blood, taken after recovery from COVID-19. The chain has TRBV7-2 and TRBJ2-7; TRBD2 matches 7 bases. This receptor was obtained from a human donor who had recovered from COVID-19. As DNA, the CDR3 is TGTGCCAGCAGCTTAACCGGGACTAACTCCTACGAGCAGTACTTC. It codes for CASSLTGTNSYEQYF.